Shown below are 17 T cell receptor beta chains from a single sample sequenced in a study of T cell clonality in common variable immunodeficiency. Assay used: immunoSEQ multiplex PCR; TCRdb lists only in-frame clones, some missing. The sample yields tens of thousands of clones, without any singletons. The sample taken for sequencing was peripheral blood mononuclear cells. These receptor sequences come from a person aged 18 to 69 in good health.

There are many counts of this clone. The read comes to an end 3 residues before the CDR3 does, leaving the germline J gene to fill in the end. The J gene is TRBJ1-1, the V gene TRBV29-1; D is ambiguous. The CDR3 length is 12 residues. The germline V gene encodes CDR1 SQVTM and CDR2 ANQGSEA. V was clipped by 7 bases and J by 3 bases, with 12 bases between them. CDR3 loop: CSAVTSDTEAFF. The covered CDR3 bases are TGCAGCGCCGTTACCTCGGACACTGAA. The whole variable domain, remainder taken from reference TRBV29-1 and TRBJ1-1, is SAVISQKPSRDICQRGTSLTIQCQVDSQVTMMFWYRQQPGQSLTLIATANQGSEATYESGFVIDKFPISRPNLTFSTLTVSNMSPEDSSIYLCSAVTSDTEAFFGQGTRLTVV.

This clone was detected ten times or more. Read sequence stops 3 residues before the CDR3 end, and the germline J gene provides the missing end. This chain connects TRBV20-1 to TRBJ1-1, with a possible D match to TRBD1 (6 bases). Germline CDR1 DFQATT, CDR2 SNEGSKA (reference sequence). V was pared by 5 bases and J by 3 bases, with 16 bases between. The CDR3 spans 14 residues. CDR3 DNA (partial): TGCAGTGCTCAAATTACAGGGTCGGACACTGAA. Protein product: CSAQITGSDTE. From start to end, the CDR3 is CSAQITGSDTEAFF.

The sample holds many counts of this clone. The CDR3 goes on 3 residues after the read ends, and that part is filled in from the germline J gene. The rearrangement uses TRBV13 and TRBJ2-3; possibly TRBD2 for D (6 bases). Germline CDR1 is PRHDT and CDR2 is FYEKMQ (reference sequence). The CDR3 is 17 residues long. V was cut by 5 bases and J by 7 bases, with 25 bases left in between. CDR3 bases read: TGTGCCAGCAGCCCGAGTTCAAGCGGGCCCCCCGAGAATACG. Translation: CASSPSSSGPPENT. The CDR3 as a whole reads CASSPSSSGPPENTQYF. Full variable domain (missing parts from reference TRBV13 and TRBJ2-3): AAGVIQSPRHLIKEKRETATLKCYPIPRHDTVYWYQQGPGQDPQFLISFYEKMQSDKGSIPDRFSAQQFSDYHSELNMSSLELGDSALYFCASSPSSSGPPENTQYFGPGTRLTVL.

This clone has a count of ten or more. One end of the junction fails to match germline, which may point to a read error. The read halts 3 residues ahead of the CDR3 end, with the missing end drawn from the germline J gene. This chain links TRBV4-2 with TRBJ2-7; D not resolved. The CDR3 is 15 residues long. The germline gives CDR1 LGHNA, CDR2 YNFKEQ. CDR3 bases read: TGCGCCAGCAGCCAAGATCAGGCCAGGTTCTACGAG. It encodes CASSQDQARFYE. The whole CDR3 reads CASSQDQARFYEQYF.

This clone was seen ten or more times. One junction end disagrees with the germline gene, perhaps due to a read error. The read is 3 residues too short to cover the CDR3 end, so that end is filled in from the germline J gene. At the DNA level, this CDR3 is encoded by other sequences in the same sample as well. V usage is TRBV18 and J usage is TRBJ2-5; no firm D call. CDR3 size: 15 residues. Germline CDR1 is KGHSH and CDR2 is LQKENI. The CDR3 DNA, read in part, is TGTGCCAGCTCACCACCTCAACGGGTCCAAGGGACC. Its protein is CASSPPQRVQGT. The full CDR3 protein is CASSPPQRVQGTQYF. Looking up the rest from reference TRBV18 and TRBJ2-5 gives the full variable domain: NAGVMQNPRHLVRRRGQEARLRCSPMKGHSHVYWYRQLPEEGLKFMVYLQKENIIDESGMPKERFSAEFPKEGPSILRIQQVVRGDSAAYFCASSPPQRVQGTQYFGPGTRLLVL.

Many counts were recorded for this clone. The read falls 3 residues short of the CDR3 end, and the missing part is taken from the germline J gene. The chain links TRBV6-1 to TRBJ2-1, with 7 positions matching TRBD2. Germline V CDR1 and CDR2: MNHNS, SASEGT. J gave up 8 bases and V 4 bases, and 14 bases lay outside the gene matches. This CDR3 is built from 16 residues. The CDR3 loop reads CASSGGSARASYEQFF. CDR3 DNA, as far as it was read: TGTGCCAGCAGTGGCGGGAGTGCTCGAGCAAGCTATGAG.

In the case of this clone: This sequence may be a read error, since a much larger clone differs from it by one base. Read coverage stops 3 residues before the CDR3 terminus; the germline J gene supplies the remainder. This rearrangement joins TRBV5-1 to TRBJ2-5; TRBD1 aligns across 8 bases. The CDR3 consists of 15 residues. Germline V lookup: CDR1 SGHRS, CDR2 YFSETQ. CDR3 loop: CASSFYAGGTDTQYF. CDR3 bases read: TGCGCCAGCAGCTTCTACGCAGGGGGCACAGATACC. Using reference TRBV5-1 and TRBJ2-5 for the parts outside the CDR3, the full variable domain is KAGVTQTPRYLIKTRGQQVTLSCSPISGHRSVSWYQQTPGQGLQFLFEYFSETQRNKGNFPGRFSGRQFSNSRSEMNVSTLELGDSALYLCASSFYAGGTDTQYFGPGTRLLVL.

This clone was detected many times. The read finishes 3 residues shy of the CDR3 end, and the germline J gene is used to complete it. The chain combines TRBV19 with TRBJ2-1; possible D gene TRBD2, 5 bases. The V gene's germline CDR1 is LNHDA and CDR2 SQIVND (reference sequence). V lost 1 base and J lost 0, with 10 bases in between. This CDR3 contains 16 residues. CDR3 amino acids: CASSIGAVSSYNEQFF. CDR3 DNA, as far as it was read: TGTGCCAGTAGTATAGGAGCGGTGAGCTCCTACAATGAG. The full variable domain, rest sourced from reference TRBV19 and TRBJ2-1, is DGGITQSPKYLFRKEGQNVTLSCEQNLNHDAMYWYRQDPGQGLRLIYYSQIVNDFQKGDIAEGYSVSREKKESFPLTVTSAQKNPTAFYLCASSIGAVSSYNEQFFGPGTRLTVL.

This clone was counted at least ten times. The read stops 3 residues short of the end of the CDR3; the missing end is completed from the germline J gene. The rearrangement joins TRBV5-5 to TRBJ2-2; weak D call: TRBD2 (6 bases). CDR1 is SGHKS, CDR2 YYEKEE, per germline (reference sequence). This CDR3 comprises 14 residues. CDR3 bases read: TGTGCCAGCAGCTGGGACTGGACGGGTGAAAAG. It translates to CASSWDWTGEK. The full CDR3 protein reads CASSWDWTGEKLFF.

This clone was recorded many times. The CDR3 goes on 3 residues after the read ends, and that part is filled in from the germline J gene. The chain has TRBV28 and TRBJ1-5, with 7 positions matching TRBD1. Germline CDR1 is MDHEN and CDR2 is SYDVKM. V shed 6 bases, J shed 1 base, and the junction held 6 bases outside the gene matches. This CDR3 contains 15 residues. CDR3 residues: CASRERQGSNQPQHF. CDR3 DNA (partial): TGTGCCAGCAGAGAAAGACAGGGAAGCAATCAGCCC.

The table lists this clone with many counts. The read gets to within 3 residues of the CDR3 end, and the germline J gene fills in the rest. The chain joins TRBV6-1 to TRBJ2-5; D is ambiguous. Germline V gene sequence: CDR1 MNHNS, CDR2 SASEGT. CDR3 size: 15 residues. The V gene lost 0 bases and the J gene lost 5 bases, with 13 bases spanning the gap. CDR3: CASSEAGAAEETQYF. The DNA read from the CDR3 is TGTGCCAGCAGTGAAGCTGGCGCGGCCGAGGAGACC.

On this clone itself: The missing CDR3 end, 3 residues past where the read stops, is filled in from the germline J gene. The chain links TRBV7-8 to TRBJ1-3, with 7 bases identical to TRBD1. The CDR3 length is 15 residues. Germline-derived CDR1 and CDR2 are SGHVS and FQNEAQ. V lost 5 bases and J lost 0; bases outside the gene matches: 4. The CDR3 is CASSLTGSSGNTIYF. Incomplete CDR3 DNA: TGTGCCAGCAGCCTGACAGGGAGCTCTGGAAACACC.

This clone has just a few counts. The CDR3 protein is CASSESIARTSVNTGELFF. The CDR3 DNA, read in part, is TGTGCCAGCAGTGAAAGTATAGCCCGGACTAGCGTGAACACCGGGGAG. The chain employs TRBV25-1 and TRBJ2-2; 9 bases agree with TRBD2. Read coverage stops 3 residues before the CDR3 terminus; the germline J gene supplies the remainder. V lost 2 bases to trimming and J lost 1 base; unmatched junction nucleotides: 11. Germline CDR1 is MGHDK and CDR2 is SYGVNS. The CDR3 has 19 amino acids.

At least ten counts were recorded for this clone. The read comes to an end 3 residues before the CDR3 does, leaving the germline J gene to fill in the end. This chain connects TRBV2 to TRBJ2-7, with a tentative D call TRBD1 (5 bases). Trimming pared 3 bases from V and 2 bases from J, leaving 14 bases between. This CDR3 has 15 amino acids. The germline gives CDR1 SNHLY, CDR2 FYNNEI. CDR3 bases read: TGTGCCAGCAGTGAGCAAGTAGGGGTCCCCTACGAG. Its protein product is CASSEQVGVPYE. The full CDR3 protein reads CASSEQVGVPYEQYF.

There are many counts of this clone. The CDR3 region is CASSQGGLAGVGTGELFF. The DNA read from the CDR3 is TGCGCCAGCAGCCAAGGGGGACTAGCGGGAGTTGGAACCGGGGAG. The chain employs TRBV4-1 and TRBJ2-2; TRBD2 aligns across 14 bases. Read sequence stops 3 residues before the CDR3 end, and the germline J gene provides the missing end. The J segment lost 5 bases and the V segment lost 1 base, leaving 6 bases of the junction unmatched. The germline CDR1 and CDR2 sequences are MGHRA and YSYEKL. The CDR3 length is 18 residues.

This clone was detected a few times. The CDR3 end is not reached by the read, which stops 3 residues before it; the germline J gene fills it in. The chain combines TRBV19 with TRBJ1-1, with 8 bases lining up with TRBD1. The J segment lost 6 bases and the V segment lost 4 bases, leaving 10 bases of the junction unmatched. Germline CDR1 and CDR2: LNHDA and SQIVND (reference sequence). The CDR3 covers 15 residues. Partial CDR3 DNA: TGTGCCAGTAGTAAAAATCCGGGACAGGTTCCTGAA. Translated, it gives CASSKNPGQVPE. The CDR3 reads in full as CASSKNPGQVPEAFF. Full variable domain (outside the CDR3, taken from reference TRBV19 and TRBJ1-1): DGGITQSPKYLFRKEGQNVTLSCEQNLNHDAMYWYRQDPGQGLRLIYYSQIVNDFQKGDIAEGYSVSREKKESFPLTVTSAQKNPTAFYLCASSKNPGQVPEAFFGQGTRLTVV.

This clone was detected many times. CDR3 in amino acids: CSARSGTQRSYEQYF. CDR3 DNA (partial): TGCAGTGCTAGGAGCGGGACCCAACGTTCCTACGAG. The chain uses TRBV20-1 and TRBJ2-7; the match to TRBD2 covers 7 bases. The CDR3 is cut off 3 residues early in the read; its end comes from the germline J gene. The CDR3 is made up of 15 amino acids. V trimming: 3 bases; J trimming: 1 base; junction bases outside the gene matches: 9. CDR1 is DFQATT, CDR2 SNEGSKA, per germline (reference sequence).